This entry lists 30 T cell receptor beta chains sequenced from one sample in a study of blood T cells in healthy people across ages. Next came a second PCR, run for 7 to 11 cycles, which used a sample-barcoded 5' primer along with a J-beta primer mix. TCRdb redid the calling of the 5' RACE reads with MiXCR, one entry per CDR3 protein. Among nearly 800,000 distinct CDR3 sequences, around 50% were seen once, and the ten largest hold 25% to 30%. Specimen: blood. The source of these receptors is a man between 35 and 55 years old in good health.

The CDR3, as DNA: TGTGCCAGCAGCCAAGGACCCCGGGCCGCTATCGATGGCTACACCTTC. Its translation is CASSQGPRAAIDGYTF. The rearrangement uses TRBV3-1 and TRBJ1-2, with unresolved D. CDR1 LGHDT and CDR2 YNNKEL come from the germline V gene (reference sequence). The CDR3 sequence is 16 residues long. Trimming took 1 base from V and 6 from J, leaving 18 bases between them.

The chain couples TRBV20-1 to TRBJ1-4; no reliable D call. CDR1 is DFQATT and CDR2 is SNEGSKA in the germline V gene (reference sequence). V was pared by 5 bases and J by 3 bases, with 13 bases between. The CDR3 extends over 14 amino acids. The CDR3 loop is CSAEFPMANEKLFF. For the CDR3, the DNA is TGCAGTGCTGAATTCCCAATGGCTAATGAAAAACTGTTTTTT.

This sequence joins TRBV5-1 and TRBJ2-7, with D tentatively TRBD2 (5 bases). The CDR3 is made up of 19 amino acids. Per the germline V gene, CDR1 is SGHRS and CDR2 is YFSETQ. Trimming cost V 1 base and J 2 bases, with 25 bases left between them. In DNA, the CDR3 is TGCGCCAGCAGCTTGACCCACCCGTCAAGGAGGACCAATGCCTACGAGCAGTACTTC. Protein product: CASSLTHPSRRTNAYEQYF.

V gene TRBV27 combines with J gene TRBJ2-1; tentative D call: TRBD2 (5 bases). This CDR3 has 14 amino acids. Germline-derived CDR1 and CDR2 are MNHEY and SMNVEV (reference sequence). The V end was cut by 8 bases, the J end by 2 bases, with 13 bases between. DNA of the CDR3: TGTGCCAGCCGCCGGTCGGGGACCTACAATGAGCAGTTCTTC. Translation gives CASRRSGTYNEQFF.

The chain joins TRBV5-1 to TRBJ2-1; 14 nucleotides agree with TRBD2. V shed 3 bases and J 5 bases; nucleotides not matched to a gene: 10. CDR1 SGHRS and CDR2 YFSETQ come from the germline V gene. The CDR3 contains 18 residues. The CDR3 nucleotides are TGCGCCAGCAGCTGGGGACCGACTAGCGGGGGGGATGACAATGAGCAGTTCTTC. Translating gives CASSWGPTSGGDDNEQFF.

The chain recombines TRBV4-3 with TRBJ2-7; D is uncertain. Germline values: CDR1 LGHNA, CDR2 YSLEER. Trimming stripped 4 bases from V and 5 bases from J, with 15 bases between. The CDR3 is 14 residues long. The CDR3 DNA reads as TGCGCCAGCAGCCGAGAGATGATGGCCCACGAGCAGTACTTC. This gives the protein CASSREMMAHEQYF.

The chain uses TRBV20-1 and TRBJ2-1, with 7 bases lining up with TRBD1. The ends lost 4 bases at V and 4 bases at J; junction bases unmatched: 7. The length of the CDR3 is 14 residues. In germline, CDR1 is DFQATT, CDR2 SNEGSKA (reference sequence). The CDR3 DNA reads TGCAGTGCTATTACAGGGGTCCTTTACAATGAGCAGTTCTTC. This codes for CSAITGVLYNEQFF.

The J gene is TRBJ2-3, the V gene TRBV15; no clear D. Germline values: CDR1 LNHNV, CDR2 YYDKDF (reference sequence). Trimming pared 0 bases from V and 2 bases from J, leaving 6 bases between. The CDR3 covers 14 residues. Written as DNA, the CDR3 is TGTGCCACCAGCAGAGATTACTACACAGATACGCAGTATTTT. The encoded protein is CATSRDYYTDTQYF.

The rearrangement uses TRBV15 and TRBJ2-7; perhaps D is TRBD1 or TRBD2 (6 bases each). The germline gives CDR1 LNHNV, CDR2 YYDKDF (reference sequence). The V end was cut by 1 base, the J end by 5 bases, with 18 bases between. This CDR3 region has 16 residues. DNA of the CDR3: TGTGCCACCAGCAGAGGAGGACGGGGGCGGCTTCACGAGCAGTACTTC. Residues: CATSRGGRGRLHEQYF. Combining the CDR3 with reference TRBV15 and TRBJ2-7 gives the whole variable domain DAMVIQNPRYQVTQFGKPVTLSCSQTLNHNVMYWYQQKSSQAPKLLFHYYDKDFNNEADTPDNFQSRRPNTSFCFLDIRSPGLGDTAMYLCATSRGGRGRLHEQYFGPGTRLTVT.

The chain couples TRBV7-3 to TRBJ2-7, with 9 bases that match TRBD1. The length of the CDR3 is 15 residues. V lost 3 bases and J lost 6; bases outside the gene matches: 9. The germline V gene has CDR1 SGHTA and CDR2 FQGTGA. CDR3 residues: CASSFDPGQGGEQYF. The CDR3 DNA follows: TGTGCCAGCAGCTTCGATCCGGGACAGGGAGGCGAGCAGTACTTC.

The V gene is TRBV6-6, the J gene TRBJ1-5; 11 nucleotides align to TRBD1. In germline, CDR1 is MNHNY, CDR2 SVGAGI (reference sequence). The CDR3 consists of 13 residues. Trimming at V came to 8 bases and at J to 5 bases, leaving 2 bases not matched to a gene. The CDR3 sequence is CASGQGAHQPQHF. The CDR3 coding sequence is TGTGCCAGCGGACAGGGGGCGCATCAGCCCCAGCATTTT.

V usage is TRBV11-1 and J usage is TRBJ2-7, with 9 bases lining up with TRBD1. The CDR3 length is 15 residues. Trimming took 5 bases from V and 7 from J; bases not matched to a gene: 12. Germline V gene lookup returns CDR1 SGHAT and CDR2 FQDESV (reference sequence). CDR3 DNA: TGTGCCAGCAGCCTCCGGGACAGGGAGTACAATGAGCAGTACTTC. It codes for CASSLRDREYNEQYF. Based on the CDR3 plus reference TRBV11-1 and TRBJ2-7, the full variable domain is EAEVAQSPRYKITEKSQAVAFWCDPISGHATLYWYRQILGQGPELLVQFQDESVVDDSQLPKDRFSAERLKGVDSTLKIQPAELGDSAMYLCASSLRDREYNEQYFGPGTRLTVT.

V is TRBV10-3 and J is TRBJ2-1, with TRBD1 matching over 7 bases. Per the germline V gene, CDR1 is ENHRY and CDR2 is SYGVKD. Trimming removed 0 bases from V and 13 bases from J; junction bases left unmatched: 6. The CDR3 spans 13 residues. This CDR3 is CAISESRAGGQFF. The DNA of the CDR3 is TGTGCCATCAGTGAGTCGAGGGCAGGGGGTCAGTTCTTC.

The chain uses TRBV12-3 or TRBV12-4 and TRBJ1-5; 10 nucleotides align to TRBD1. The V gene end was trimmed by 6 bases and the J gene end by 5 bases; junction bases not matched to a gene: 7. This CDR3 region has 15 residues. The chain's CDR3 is CASRARGTGDQPQHF. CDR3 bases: TGTGCCAGCAGGGCCCGGGGGACAGGGGATCAGCCCCAGCATTTT.

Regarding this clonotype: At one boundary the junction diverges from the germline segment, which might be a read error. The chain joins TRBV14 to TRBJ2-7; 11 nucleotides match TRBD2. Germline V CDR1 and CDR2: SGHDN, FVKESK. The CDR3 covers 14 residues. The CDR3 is CASSHTGLAAERYF. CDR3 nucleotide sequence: TGTGCCAGCAGTCACACGGGACTAGCGGCCGAGCGGTACTTC.

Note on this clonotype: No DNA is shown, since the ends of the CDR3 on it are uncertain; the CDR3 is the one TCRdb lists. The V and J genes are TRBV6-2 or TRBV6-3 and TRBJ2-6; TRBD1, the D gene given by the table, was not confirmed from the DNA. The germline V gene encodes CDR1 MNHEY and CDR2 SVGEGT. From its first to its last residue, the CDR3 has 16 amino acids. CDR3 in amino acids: CASSGAFGNGANVLTF.

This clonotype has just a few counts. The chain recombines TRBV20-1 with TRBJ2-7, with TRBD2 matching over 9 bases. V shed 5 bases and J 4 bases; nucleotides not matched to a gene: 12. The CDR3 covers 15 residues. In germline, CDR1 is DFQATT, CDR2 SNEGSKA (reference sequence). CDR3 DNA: TGCAGTGCTTGGCTAGCGGGAATGGCTATGTACGAGCAGTACTTC. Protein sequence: CSAWLAGMAMYEQYF.

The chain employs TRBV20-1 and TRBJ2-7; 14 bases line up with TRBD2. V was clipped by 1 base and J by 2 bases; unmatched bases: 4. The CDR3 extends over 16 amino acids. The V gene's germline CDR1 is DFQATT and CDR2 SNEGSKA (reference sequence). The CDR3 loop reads CSARGLAGGYPYEQYF. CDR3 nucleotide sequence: TGCAGTGCTAGAGGACTAGCGGGAGGGTACCCCTACGAGCAGTACTTC.

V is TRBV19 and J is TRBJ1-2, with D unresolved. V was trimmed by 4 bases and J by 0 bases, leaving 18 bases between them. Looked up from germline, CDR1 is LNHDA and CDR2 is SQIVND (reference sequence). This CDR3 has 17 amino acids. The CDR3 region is CASSTPGLDGANYGYTF. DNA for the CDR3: TGTGCCAGTAGTACCCCCGGCCTGGACGGAGCTAACTATGGCTACACCTTC.

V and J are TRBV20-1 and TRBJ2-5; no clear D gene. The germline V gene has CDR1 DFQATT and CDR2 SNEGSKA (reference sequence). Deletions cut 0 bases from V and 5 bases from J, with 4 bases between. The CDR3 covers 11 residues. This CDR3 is CSARDVETQYF. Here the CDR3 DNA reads TGCAGTGCTAGAGATGTGGAGACCCAGTACTTC.

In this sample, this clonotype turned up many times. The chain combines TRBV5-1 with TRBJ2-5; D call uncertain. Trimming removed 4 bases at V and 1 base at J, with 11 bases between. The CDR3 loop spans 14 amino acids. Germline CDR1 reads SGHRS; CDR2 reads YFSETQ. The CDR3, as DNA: TGCGCCAGCAGCCCAGCGCCGCCCCAAGAGACCCAGTACTTC. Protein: CASSPAPPQETQYF.

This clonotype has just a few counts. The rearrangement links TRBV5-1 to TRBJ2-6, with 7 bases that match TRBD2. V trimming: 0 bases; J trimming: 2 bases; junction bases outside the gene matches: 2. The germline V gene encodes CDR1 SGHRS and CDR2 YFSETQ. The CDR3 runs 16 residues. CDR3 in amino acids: CASSLERGTGANVLTF. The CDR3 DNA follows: TGCGCCAGCAGCTTGGAGCGGGGCACTGGGGCCAACGTCCTGACTTTC.

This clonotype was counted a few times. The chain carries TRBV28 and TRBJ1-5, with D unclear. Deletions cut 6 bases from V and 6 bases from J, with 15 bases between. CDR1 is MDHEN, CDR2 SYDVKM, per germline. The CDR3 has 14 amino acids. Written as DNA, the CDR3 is TGTGCCAGCAGCCGTCTAAGGGATACTCAGCCCCAGCATTTT. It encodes CASSRLRDTQPQHF.

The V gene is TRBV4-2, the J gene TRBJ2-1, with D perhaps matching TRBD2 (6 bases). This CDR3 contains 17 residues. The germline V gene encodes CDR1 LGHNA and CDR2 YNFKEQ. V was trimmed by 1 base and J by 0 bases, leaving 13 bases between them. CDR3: CASSQVAGRNSYNEQFF. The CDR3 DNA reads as TGTGCCAGCAGCCAAGTCGCGGGACGGAACTCCTACAATGAGCAGTTCTTC.

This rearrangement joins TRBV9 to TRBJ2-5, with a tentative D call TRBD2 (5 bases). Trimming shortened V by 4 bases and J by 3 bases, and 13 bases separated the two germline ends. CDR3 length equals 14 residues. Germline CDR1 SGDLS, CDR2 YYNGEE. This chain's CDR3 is CASSRLDSEETQYF. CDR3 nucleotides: TGTGCCAGCAGCCGATTGGACTCCGAAGAGACCCAGTACTTC.

CDR3 sequence reads: CASSLESAEQYF. The CDR3 nucleotides read TGTGCCAGCAGCTTAGAATCGGCCGAGCAGTACTTC. The J gene is TRBJ2-7, the V gene TRBV13; no reliable D call. The V end was cut by 1 base, the J end by 6 bases, with 7 bases between. This CDR3 has 12 amino acids. Per the germline V gene, CDR1 is PRHDT and CDR2 is FYEKMQ (reference sequence).

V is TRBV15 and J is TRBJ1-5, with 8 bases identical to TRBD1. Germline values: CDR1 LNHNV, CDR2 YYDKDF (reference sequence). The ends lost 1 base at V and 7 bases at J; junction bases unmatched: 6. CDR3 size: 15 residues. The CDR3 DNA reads TGTGCCACCAGCAGAGTAGACAGGGGCCGACAGCCCCAGCATTTT. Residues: CATSRVDRGRQPQHF.

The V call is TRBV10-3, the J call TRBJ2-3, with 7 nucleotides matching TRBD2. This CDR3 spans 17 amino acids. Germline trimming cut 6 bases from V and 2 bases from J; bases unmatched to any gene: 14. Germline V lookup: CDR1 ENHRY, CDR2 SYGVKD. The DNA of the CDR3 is TGTGCCATCAGCCCATCAGTAGGAGCGGGGCTCACAGATACGCAGTATTTT. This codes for CAISPSVGAGLTDTQYF.

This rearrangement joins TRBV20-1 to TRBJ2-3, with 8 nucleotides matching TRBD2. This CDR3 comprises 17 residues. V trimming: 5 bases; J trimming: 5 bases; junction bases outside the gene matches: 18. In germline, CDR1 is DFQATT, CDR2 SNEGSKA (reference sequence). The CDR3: CSAPPGGGSGGGDTQYF. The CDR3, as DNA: TGCAGTGCTCCCCCGGGCGGCGGGAGCGGGGGTGGAGATACGCAGTATTTT.

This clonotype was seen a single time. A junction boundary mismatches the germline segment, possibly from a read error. CDR3 in DNA: TGTTCCAGCACCGATTTTGAGACCCAGTACTTC. Its protein is CSSTDFETQYF. The chain joins TRBV7-9 to TRBJ2-5; D uncertain. The CDR3 has 11 residues. Germline V gene sequence: CDR1 SEHNR, CDR2 FQNEAQ (reference sequence).